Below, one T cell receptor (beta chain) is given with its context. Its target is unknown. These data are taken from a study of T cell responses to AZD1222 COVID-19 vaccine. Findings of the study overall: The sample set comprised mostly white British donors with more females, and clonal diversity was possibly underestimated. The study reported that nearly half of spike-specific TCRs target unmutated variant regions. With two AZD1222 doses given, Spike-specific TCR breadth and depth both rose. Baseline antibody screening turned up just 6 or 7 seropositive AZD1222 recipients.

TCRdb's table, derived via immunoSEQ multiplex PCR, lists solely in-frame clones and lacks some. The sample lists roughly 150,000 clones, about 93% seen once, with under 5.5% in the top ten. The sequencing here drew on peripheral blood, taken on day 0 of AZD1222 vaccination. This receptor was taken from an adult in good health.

The CDR3 loop reads CASTSPAGPIYF. CDR3 DNA: TGTGCCAGCACTTCCCCGGCGGGACCCATATATTTT. The V gene is TRBV6-5, the J gene TRBJ1-3, with D maybe TRBD1 (5 bases). The germline V gene has CDR1 MNHEY and CDR2 SVGAGI. The CDR3 has 12 residues. Trimming removed 7 bases at V and 11 bases at J, with 15 bases between.